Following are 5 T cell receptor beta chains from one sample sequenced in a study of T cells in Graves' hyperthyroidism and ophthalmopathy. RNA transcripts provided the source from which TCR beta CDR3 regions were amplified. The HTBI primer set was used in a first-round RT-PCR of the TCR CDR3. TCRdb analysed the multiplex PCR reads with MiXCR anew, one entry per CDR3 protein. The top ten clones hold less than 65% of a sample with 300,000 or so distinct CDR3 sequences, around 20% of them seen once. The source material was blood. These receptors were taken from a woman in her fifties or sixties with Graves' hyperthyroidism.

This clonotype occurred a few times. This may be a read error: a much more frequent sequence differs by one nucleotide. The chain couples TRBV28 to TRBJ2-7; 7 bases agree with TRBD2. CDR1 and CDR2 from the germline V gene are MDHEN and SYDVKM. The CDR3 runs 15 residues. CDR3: CAGSPTRSGVNEQYF. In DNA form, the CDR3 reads TGTGCCGGCAGTCCCACAAGGAGCGGGGTAAACGAGCAGTACTTC.

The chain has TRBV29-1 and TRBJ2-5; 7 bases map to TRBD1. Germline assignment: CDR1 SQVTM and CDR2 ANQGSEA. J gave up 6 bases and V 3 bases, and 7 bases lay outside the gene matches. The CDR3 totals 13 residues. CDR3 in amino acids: CSVDTTGSQTQYF. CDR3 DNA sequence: TGCAGCGTTGACACGACAGGGTCGCAGACCCAGTACTTC.

In DNA, the CDR3 is TGTGCCAGCAGTGACCCCGACAGGGCGAATTCACCCCTCCACTTT. Protein product: CASSDPDRANSPLHF. The chain is built from TRBV6-1 and TRBJ1-6; 7 bases are shared with TRBD1. The trim removed 3 bases at V and 7 bases at J, leaving 6 bases unmatched. CDR1 MNHNS and CDR2 SASEGT come from the germline V gene. This CDR3 contains 15 residues.

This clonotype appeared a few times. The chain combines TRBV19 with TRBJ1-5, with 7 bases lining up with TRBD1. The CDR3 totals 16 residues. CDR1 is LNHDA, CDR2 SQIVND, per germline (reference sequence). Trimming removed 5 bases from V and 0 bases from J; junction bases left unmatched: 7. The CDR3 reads CASSARDRHSNQPQHF. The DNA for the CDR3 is TGTGCCAGTAGTGCCAGGGACAGACATAGCAATCAGCCCCAGCATTTT.

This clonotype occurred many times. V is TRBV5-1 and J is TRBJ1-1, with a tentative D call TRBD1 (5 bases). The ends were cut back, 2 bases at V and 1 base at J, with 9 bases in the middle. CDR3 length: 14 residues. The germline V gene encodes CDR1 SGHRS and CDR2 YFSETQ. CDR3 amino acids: CASSLIQGNTEAFF. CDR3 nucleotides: TGCGCCAGCAGCTTAATTCAGGGGAACACTGAAGCTTTCTTT.